This T cell receptor beta chain was recorded in a study of OX40 agonist ivuxolimab in advanced cancers. Study-wide context: In three patients, partial responses were observed, one with hepatocellular carcinoma and two with cutaneous melanoma.

Overall study results and limits: In the 0.1-3.0 mg/kg groups, partial responders showed among the lowest expansion.

The CDR3 spans 14 residues. V was pared by 2 bases and J by 4 bases, with 13 bases between. Germline loops: CDR1 SGHDT, CDR2 YYEEEE. The data were produced by immunoSEQ multiplex PCR, yet TCRdb's version contains in-frame clones alone and is incomplete. This table holds 20,000 or so clones, 83% found once. To note about this clone: The antigen is unknown.

J is TRBJ2-7 and V is TRBV5-6, with D perhaps assigned TRBD1 or TRBD2 (5 bases each). This clonotype was obtained from an adult with an advanced solid tumor such as melanoma, head and neck, liver or kidney cancer. The sequencing here drew on CD4+ or CD8+ T cells sorted from blood, taken in a trial of the OX40 agonist ivuxolimab. CDR3 amino acids: CASSFGGQNYEQYF. As DNA, the CDR3 is TGTGCCAGCAGCTTTGGGGGTCAGAATTACGAGCAGTACTTC.